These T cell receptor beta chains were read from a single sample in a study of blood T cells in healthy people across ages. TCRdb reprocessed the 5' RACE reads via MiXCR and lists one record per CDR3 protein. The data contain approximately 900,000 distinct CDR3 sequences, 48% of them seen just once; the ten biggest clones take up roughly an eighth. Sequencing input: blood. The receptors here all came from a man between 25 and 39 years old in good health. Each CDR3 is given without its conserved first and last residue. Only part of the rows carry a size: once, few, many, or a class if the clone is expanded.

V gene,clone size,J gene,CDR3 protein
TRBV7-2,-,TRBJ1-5,ASSPVGISSNQPQH
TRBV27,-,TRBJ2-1,ASSARLIHEQF
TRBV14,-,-,AGSQRTGISDEQY
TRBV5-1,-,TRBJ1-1,ASSLGTRGLETEAF
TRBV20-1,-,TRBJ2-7,SARKTRTGLAGMNEQY
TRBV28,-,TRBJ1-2,ASSLFISGTVPGYT
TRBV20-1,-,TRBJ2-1,SARAWGTGDGGEQF
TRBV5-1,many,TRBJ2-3,ASRPLGSKDTQY
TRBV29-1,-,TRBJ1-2,SVEDRVYADGYT
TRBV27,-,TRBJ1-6,ASSSYRDSPLH
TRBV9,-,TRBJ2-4,ASSVSSGGAGDLAKNIQY
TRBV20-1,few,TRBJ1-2,SARDGFNYGYT
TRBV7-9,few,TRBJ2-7,ASSRAAGTEYEQY
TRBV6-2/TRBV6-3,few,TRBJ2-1,ASSHNNEQF
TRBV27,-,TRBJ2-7,ASSFDRSGGISYEQY
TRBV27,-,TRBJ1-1,ASSSQGVGEAF
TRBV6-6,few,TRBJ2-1,ASTWTGGNEQF
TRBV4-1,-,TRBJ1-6,ASSQDPDSPLH
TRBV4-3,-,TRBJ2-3,ASSQEDWSGGAVGDTQY
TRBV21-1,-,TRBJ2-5,ASPSTSVWGPSQETQY
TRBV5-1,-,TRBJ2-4,ASSSFAGEQY
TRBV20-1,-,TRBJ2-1,SARGASGSYNEQF
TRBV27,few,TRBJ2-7,ASSIQAHRDEQY